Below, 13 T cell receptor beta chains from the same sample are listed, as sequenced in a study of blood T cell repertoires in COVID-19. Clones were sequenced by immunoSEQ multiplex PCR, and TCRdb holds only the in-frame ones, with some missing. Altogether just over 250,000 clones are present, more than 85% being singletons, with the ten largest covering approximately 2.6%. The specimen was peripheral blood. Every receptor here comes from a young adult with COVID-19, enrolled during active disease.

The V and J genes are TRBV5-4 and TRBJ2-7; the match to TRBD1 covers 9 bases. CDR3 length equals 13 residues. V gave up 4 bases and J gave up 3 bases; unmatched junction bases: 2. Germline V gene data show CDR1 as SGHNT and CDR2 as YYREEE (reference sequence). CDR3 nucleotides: TGTGCCAGCAGCCCGGACAGGGGCTACGAGCAGTACTTC. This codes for CASSPDRGYEQYF.

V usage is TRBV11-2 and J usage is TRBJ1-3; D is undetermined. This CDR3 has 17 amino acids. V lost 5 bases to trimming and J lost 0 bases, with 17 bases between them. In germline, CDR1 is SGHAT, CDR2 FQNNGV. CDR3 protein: CASSPRESGSSGNTIYF. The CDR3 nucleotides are TGTGCCAGCAGCCCTCGGGAGTCGGGGAGCTCTGGAAACACCATATATTTT.

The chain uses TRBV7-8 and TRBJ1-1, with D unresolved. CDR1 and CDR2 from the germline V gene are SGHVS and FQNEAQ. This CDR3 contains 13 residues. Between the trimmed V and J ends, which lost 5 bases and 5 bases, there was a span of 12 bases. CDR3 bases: TGTGCCAGCAGCCTTTGGGGAGGAACTGAAGCTTTCTTT. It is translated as CASSLWGGTEAFF. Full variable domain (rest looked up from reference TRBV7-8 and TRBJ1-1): GAGVSQSPRYKVAKRGQDVALRCDPISGHVSLFWYQQALGQGPEFLTYFQNEAQLDKSGLPSDRFFAERPEGSVSTLKIQRTQQEDSAVYLCASSLWGGTEAFFGQGTRLTVV.

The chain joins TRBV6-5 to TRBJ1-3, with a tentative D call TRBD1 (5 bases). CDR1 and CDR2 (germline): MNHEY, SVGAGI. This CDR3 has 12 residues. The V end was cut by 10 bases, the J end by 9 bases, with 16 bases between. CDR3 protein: CATTGGDGTIYF. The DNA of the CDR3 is TGTGCCACCACCGGGGGTGATGGCACCATATATTTT.

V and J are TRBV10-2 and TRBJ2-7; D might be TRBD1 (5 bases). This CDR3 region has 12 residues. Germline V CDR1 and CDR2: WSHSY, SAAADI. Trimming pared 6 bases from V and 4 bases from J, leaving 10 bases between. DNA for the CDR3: TGCGCCAGCAGCCAGGGTGGATACGAGCAGTACTTC. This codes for CASSQGGYEQYF.

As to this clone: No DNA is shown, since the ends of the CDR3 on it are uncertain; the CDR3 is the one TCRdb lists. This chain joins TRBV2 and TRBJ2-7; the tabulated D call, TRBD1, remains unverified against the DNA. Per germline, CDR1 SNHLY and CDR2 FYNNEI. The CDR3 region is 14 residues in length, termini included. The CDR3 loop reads CASILDRASYEQYF.

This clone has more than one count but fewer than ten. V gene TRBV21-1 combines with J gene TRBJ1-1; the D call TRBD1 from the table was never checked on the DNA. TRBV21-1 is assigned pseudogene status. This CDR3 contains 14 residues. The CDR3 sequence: CASSKAQVVAEAFF. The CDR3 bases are TGTGCCAGCAGCAAAGCGCAAGTTGTGGCAGAAGCTTTCTTT.

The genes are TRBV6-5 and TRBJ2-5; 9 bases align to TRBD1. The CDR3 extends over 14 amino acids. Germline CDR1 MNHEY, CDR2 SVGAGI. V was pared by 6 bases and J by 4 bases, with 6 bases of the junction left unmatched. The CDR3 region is CASSGQGYGETQYF. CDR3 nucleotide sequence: TGTGCCAGCAGCGGACAGGGGTACGGAGAGACCCAGTACTTC.

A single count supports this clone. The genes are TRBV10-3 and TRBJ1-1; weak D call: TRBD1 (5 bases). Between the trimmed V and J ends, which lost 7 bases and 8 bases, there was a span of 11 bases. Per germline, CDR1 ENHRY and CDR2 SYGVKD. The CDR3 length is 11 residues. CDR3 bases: TGTGCCATCATCAAGGGGTTCGAAGCTTTCTTT. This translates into CAIIKGFEAFF.

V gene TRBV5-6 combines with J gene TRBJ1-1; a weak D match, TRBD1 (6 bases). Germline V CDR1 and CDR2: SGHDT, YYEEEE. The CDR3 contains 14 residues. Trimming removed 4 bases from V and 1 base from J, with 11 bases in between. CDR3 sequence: CASSHPDRNTEAFF. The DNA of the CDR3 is TGTGCCAGCAGCCACCCGGACAGGAACACTGAAGCTTTCTTT.

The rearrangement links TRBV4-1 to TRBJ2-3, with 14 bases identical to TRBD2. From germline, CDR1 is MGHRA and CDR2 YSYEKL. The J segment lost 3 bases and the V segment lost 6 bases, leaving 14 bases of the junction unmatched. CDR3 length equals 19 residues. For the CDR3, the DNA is TGCGCCAGCAGACCGGGACTAGCGGGAGTATTATCGTCGACAGATACGCAGTATTTT. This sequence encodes CASRPGLAGVLSSTDTQYF.

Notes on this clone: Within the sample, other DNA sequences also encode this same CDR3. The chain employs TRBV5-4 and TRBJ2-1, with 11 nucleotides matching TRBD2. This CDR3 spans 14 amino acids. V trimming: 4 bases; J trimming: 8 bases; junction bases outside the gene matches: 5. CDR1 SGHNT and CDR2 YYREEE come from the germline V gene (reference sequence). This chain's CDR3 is CASSLTSGSDEQFF. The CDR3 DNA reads TGTGCCAGCAGCCTTACTAGCGGGAGTGATGAGCAGTTCTTC.

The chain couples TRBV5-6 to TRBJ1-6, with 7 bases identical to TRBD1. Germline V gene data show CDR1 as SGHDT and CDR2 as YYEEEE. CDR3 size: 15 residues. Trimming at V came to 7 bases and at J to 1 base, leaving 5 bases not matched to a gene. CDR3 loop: CASGSGGSYNSPLHF. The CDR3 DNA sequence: TGTGCCAGCGGGTCAGGGGGGTCCTATAATTCACCCCTCCACTTT.